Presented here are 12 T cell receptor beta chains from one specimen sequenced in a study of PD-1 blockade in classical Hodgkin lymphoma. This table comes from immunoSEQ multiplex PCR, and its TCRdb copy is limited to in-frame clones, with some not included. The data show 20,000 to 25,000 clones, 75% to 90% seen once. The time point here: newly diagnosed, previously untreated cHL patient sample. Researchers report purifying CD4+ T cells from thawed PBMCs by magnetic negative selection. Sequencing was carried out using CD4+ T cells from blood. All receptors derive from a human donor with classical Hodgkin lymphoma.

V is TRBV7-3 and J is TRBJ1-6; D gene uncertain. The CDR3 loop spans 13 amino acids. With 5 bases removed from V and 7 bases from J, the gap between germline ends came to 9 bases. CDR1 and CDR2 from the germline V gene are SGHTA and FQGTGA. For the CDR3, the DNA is TGTGCCAGCAGCCCTACCCGAAATTCACCCCTCCACTTT. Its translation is CASSPTRNSPLHF.

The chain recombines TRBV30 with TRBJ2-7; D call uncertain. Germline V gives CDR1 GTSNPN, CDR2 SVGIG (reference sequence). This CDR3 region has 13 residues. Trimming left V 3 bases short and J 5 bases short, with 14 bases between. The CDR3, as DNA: TGTGCCTGGAGAGAAGGGCCCTTCAACGAGCAGTACTTC. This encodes CAWREGPFNEQYF. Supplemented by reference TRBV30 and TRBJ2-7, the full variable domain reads SQTIHQWPATLVQPVGSPLSLECTVEGTSNPNLYWYRQAAGRGLQLLFYSVGIGQISSEVPQNLSASRPQDRQFILSSKKLLLSDSGFYLCAWREGPFNEQYFGPGTRLTVT.

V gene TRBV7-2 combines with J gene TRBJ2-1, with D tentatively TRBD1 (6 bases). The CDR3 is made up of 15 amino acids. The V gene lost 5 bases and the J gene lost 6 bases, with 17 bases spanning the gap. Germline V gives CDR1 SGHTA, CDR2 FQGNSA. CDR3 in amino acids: CASSPRQVISNEQFF. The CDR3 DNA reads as TGTGCCAGCAGCCCCCGACAGGTAATTAGCAATGAGCAGTTCTTC.

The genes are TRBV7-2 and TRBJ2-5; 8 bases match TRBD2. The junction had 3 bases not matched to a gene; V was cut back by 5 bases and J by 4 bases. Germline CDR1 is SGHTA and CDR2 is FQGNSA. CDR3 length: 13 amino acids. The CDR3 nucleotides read TGTGCCAGCAGCCCCAGCGGGGGAGAGACCCAGTACTTC. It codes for CASSPSGGETQYF.

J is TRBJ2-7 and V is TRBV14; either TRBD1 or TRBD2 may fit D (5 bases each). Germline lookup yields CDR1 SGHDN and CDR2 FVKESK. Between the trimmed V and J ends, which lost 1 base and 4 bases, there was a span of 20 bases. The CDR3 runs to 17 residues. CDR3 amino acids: CASSQGGGLPGYYEQYF. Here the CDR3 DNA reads TGTGCCAGCAGCCAAGGTGGTGGACTCCCAGGGTATTACGAGCAGTACTTC.

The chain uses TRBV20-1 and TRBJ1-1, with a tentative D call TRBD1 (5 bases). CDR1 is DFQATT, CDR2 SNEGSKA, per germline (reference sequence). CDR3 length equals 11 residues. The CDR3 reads CSALRGTEAFF. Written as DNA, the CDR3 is TGCAGCGCACTAAGGGGCACTGAAGCTTTCTTT.

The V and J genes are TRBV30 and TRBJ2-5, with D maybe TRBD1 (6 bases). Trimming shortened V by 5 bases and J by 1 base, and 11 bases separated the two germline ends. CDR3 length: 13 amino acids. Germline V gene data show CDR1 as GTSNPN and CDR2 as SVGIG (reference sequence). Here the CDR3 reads CAWAQGFQETQYF. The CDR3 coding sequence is TGTGCCTGGGCACAGGGTTTCCAAGAGACCCAGTACTTC.

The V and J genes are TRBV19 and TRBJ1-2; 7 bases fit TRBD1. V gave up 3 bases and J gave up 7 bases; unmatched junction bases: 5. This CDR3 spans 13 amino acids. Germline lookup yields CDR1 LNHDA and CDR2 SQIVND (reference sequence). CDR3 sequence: CASSILGGGGYTF. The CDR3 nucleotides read TGTGCCAGTAGTATCCTAGGGGGCGGTGGCTACACCTTC.

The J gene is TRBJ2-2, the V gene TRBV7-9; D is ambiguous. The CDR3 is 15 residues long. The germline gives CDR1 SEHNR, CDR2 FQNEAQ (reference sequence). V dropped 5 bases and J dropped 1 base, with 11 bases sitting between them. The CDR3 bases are TGTGCCAGCAGCCCCGGGTTAGTGAACACCGGGGAGCTGTTTTTT. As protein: CASSPGLVNTGELFF.

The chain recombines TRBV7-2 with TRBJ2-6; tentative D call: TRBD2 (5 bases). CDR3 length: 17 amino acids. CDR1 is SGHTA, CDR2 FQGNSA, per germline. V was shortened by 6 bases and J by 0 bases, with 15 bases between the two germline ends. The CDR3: CASRLRAVFSGANVLTF. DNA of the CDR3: TGTGCCAGCAGGCTGCGGGCCGTTTTCTCTGGGGCCAACGTCCTGACTTTC.

The CDR3 reads CASSSRTSGKKETQYF. CDR3 DNA: TGTGCCAGCAGTTCCCGGACTAGCGGGAAAAAAGAGACCCAGTACTTC. This chain uses TRBV11-1 with TRBJ2-5, with 12 bases lining up with TRBD2. Germline CDR1 and CDR2: SGHAT and FQDESV (reference sequence). This CDR3 region has 16 residues. V shed 6 bases, J shed 3 bases, and the junction held 8 bases outside the gene matches.

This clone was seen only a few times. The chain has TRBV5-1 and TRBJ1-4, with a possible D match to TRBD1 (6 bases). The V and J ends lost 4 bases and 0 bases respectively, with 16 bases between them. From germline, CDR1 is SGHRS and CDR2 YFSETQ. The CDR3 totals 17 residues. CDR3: CASSEQTGSATNEKLFF. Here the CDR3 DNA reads TGCGCCAGCAGCGAACAAACAGGGAGTGCAACTAATGAAAAACTGTTTTTT. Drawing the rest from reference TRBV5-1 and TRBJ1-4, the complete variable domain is KAGVTQTPRYLIKTRGQQVTLSCSPISGHRSVSWYQQTPGQGLQFLFEYFSETQRNKGNFPGRFSGRQFSNSRSEMNVSTLELGDSALYLCASSEQTGSATNEKLFFGSGTQLSVL.